This record concerns one T cell receptor beta chain sequence. An end of the junction differs from the germline gene, which may be a read error. Germline CDR1 reads ENHRY; CDR2 reads SYGVKD. This CDR3 has 11 amino acids. This entry belongs to a study of blood T cell repertoires in COVID-19. The method was immunoSEQ multiplex PCR; TCRdb's version includes in-frame clones alone and lacks a portion of them. Of under 350,000 clones listed, roughly 85% are singletons. The sample was peripheral blood. V and J are TRBV10-3 and TRBJ1-2, with TRBD1 matching 7 bases. The clonotype originates from a human donor in a cohort sampled during active COVID-19. This CDR3 is CAISDEDRTNF. The CDR3 DNA reads as TGTGCCATCAGTGATGAGGACAGGACAAACTTC.